The 14 T cell receptor beta chains below were found in one sample sequenced in a study of T cell repertoires in cytomegalovirus infection. TCRdb reprocessed the reads with MiXCR, giving one entry per CDR3 protein. The table shows around 530,000 distinct CDR3 sequences, with 26% occurring only once. Sequenced material: PBMCs. The source is a human donor in good health (CMV status not recorded). Some clones in this sample may be carry-over from other donors' samples.

This rearrangement joins TRBV12-3 or TRBV12-4 to TRBJ1-2; D is undetermined. The CDR3 runs to 15 residues. V lost 6 bases to trimming and J lost 0 bases, with 14 bases between them. This CDR3 is CASSRTRTANYGYTF. Here the CDR3 DNA reads TGTGCCAGCAGCCGTACCAGAACAGCTAACTATGGCTACACCTTC.

Note on this clonotype: One junction end disagrees with the germline gene, perhaps due to a read error. The genes are TRBV6-6 and TRBJ1-5; no reliable D call. CDR3 size: 15 residues. In germline, CDR1 is MNHNY, CDR2 SVGAGI (reference sequence). CDR3 DNA sequence: TGTGCCGGCAGTGTAGGAATTTTGAGCAATCAGCCCCAGCATTTT. This codes for CAGSVGILSNQPQHF.

This rearrangement joins TRBV7-8 to TRBJ2-2; no reliable D call. CDR1 SGHVS and CDR2 FQNEAQ come from the germline V gene. The CDR3 runs 14 residues. Trimming stripped 1 base from V and 8 bases from J, with 11 bases between. CDR3 DNA: TGTGCCAGCAGCTTAGTTGTAGGGAAGGGGGAGCTGTTTTTT. Translation: CASSLVVGKGELFF.

This clonotype was observed a handful of times. The chain couples TRBV4-1 to TRBJ2-7; D is unclear. Germline V lookup: CDR1 MGHRA, CDR2 YSYEKL. CDR3 size: 13 residues. The V and J ends lost 1 base and 3 bases respectively, with 7 bases between them. CDR3 sequence reads: CASSQGAVYEQYF. DNA for the CDR3: TGCGCCAGCAGCCAAGGTGCGGTCTACGAGCAGTACTTC.

Ten or more counts support this clonotype. The gene calls are TRBV9 and TRBJ2-1; maybe TRBD2 (6 bases). The CDR3 extends over 15 amino acids. V was shortened by 1 base and J by 4 bases, with 12 bases between the two germline ends. Germline CDR1 SGDLS, CDR2 YYNGEE. CDR3 loop: CASSVSGSGYNEQFF. The CDR3 nucleotides are TGTGCCAGCAGCGTATCCGGGAGCGGGTACAATGAGCAGTTCTTC.

This chain joins TRBV2 and TRBJ1-1, with D uncertain. The CDR3 sequence is 13 residues long. The ends were cut back, 6 bases at V and 5 bases at J, with 13 bases in the middle. Germline V gene sequence: CDR1 SNHLY, CDR2 FYNNEI. The CDR3 is CASRGKVRTEAFF. For the CDR3, the DNA is TGTGCCAGCAGGGGGAAGGTCCGAACTGAAGCTTTCTTT. The full variable domain, in which reference TRBV2 and TRBJ1-1 provide the parts outside the CDR3, is EPEVTQTPSHQVTQMGQEVILRCVPISNHLYFYWYRQILGQKVEFLVSFYNNEISEKSEIFDDQFSVERPDGSNFTLKIRSTKLEDSAMYFCASRGKVRTEAFFGQGTRLTVV.

The chain has TRBV12-3 or TRBV12-4 and TRBJ1-3; D is possibly TRBD1 (5 bases). This CDR3 has 13 residues. The ends were cut back, 8 bases at V and 0 bases at J, with 8 bases in the middle. CDR3 in DNA: TGTGCCAGCCAGGGTTACTCTGGAAACACCATATATTTT. The encoded protein is CASQGYSGNTIYF.

A single count supports this clonotype. V usage is TRBV6-2 or TRBV6-3 and J usage is TRBJ1-5; D is unclear. The V gene's germline CDR1 is MNHEY and CDR2 SVGEGT. V gave up 2 bases and J gave up 11 bases, with 19 bases separating them. The CDR3 is made up of 15 amino acids. In DNA, the CDR3 is TGTGCCAGCAGTTACGCTCCCGGACCCCAAGGGACCCAGCATTTT. The encoded protein is CASSYAPGPQGTQHF.

This clonotype showed up many times. This chain joins TRBV7-2 and TRBJ2-1, with TRBD2 matching 11 bases. Germline CDR1 reads SGHTA; CDR2 reads FQGNSA. The V and J ends lost 5 bases and 9 bases, in that order; junction bases with no gene match: 12. The CDR3 runs 16 residues. This chain's CDR3 is CASSARLAGFKAEQFF. DNA of the CDR3: TGTGCCAGCAGCGCGAGACTAGCGGGATTTAAGGCTGAGCAGTTCTTC.

This clonotype was counted many times. The chain combines TRBV7-9 with TRBJ1-1; 7 bases match TRBD1. Germline V gene sequence: CDR1 SEHNR, CDR2 FQNEAQ (reference sequence). With V trimmed by 1 base and J by 8 bases, 4 bases remained unmatched. CDR3 length: 13 amino acids. The CDR3 DNA follows: TGTGCCAGCAGCTTAGGGACAGGTGGAGAAGCTTTCTTT. As protein: CASSLGTGGEAFF.

This chain uses TRBV11-2 with TRBJ2-7; TRBD2 aligns across 14 bases. Losses at the gene ends were 1 base for V and 2 bases for J; bases not matched to a gene: 4. The CDR3 loop spans 17 amino acids. CDR1 and CDR2 (germline): SGHAT, FQNNGV. CDR3 in DNA: TGTGCCAGCAGCTTAGGAGGACTAGCGGGAGGTCCCTACGAGCAGTACTTC. This encodes CASSLGGLAGGPYEQYF. Variable domain in full (rest from reference TRBV11-2 and TRBJ2-7): EAGVAQSPRYKIIEKRQSVAFWCNPISGHATLYWYQQILGQGPKLLIQFQNNGVVDDSQLPKDRFSAERLKGVDSTLKIQPAKLEDSAVYLCASSLGGLAGGPYEQYFGPGTRLTVT.

This clonotype was recorded many times. The chain has TRBV7-8 and TRBJ2-2, with 9 positions matching TRBD2. The germline CDR1 and CDR2 sequences are SGHVS and FQNEAQ. V lost 0 bases and J lost 7; bases outside the gene matches: 12. The CDR3 spans 18 residues. This chain's CDR3 is CASSLAPGFSGSIGELFF. As DNA, the CDR3 is TGTGCCAGCAGCTTAGCCCCCGGGTTTAGCGGGAGTATCGGGGAGCTGTTTTTT.

This clonotype was recorded a few times. This chain joins TRBV7-2 and TRBJ2-2, with 9 bases fitting TRBD2. This CDR3 region has 14 residues. The ends lost 5 bases at V and 6 bases at J; junction bases unmatched: 4. Germline CDR1 SGHTA, CDR2 FQGNSA. CDR3 region: CASSEGLAAGELFF. In DNA form, the CDR3 reads TGTGCCAGCAGCGAGGGACTAGCTGCCGGGGAGCTGTTTTTT.

This clonotype was seen a handful of times. The chain links TRBV7-9 to TRBJ2-1; 11 positions agree with TRBD2. V shed 1 base, J shed 5 bases, and the junction held 13 bases outside the gene matches. Germline V CDR1 and CDR2: SEHNR, FQNEAQ (reference sequence). This CDR3 spans 19 amino acids. CDR3 amino acids: CASSLDPLAGGLPNNEQFF. CDR3 DNA: TGTGCCAGCAGCTTAGACCCCCTAGCGGGAGGATTGCCCAACAATGAGCAGTTCTTC.